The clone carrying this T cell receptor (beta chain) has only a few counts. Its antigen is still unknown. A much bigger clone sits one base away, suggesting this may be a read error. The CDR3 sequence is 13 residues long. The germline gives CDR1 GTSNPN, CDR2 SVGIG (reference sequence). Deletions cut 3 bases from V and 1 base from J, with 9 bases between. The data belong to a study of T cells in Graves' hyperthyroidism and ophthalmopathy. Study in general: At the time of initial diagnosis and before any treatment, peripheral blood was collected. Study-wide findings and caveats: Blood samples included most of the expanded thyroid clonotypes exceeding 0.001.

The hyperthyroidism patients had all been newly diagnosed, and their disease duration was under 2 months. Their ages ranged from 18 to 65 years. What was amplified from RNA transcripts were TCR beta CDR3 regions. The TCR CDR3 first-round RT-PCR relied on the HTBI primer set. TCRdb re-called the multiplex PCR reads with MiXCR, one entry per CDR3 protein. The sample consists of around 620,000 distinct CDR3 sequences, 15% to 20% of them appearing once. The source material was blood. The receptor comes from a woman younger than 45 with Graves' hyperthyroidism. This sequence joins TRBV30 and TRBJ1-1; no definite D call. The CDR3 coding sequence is TGTGCCTGGAGACTTACAGCGAACACTGAAGCTTTCTTT. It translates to CAWRLTANTEAFF.